The sequence of this TCR beta chain was determined in a study of blood T cell repertoires in COVID-19. Per the study methods: Amplification from reference gene primers served as the basis for estimated nucleated cell counts. The table came from immunoSEQ multiplex PCR; TCRdb's copy has only in-frame clones and leaves some out. Clonal size and the V and J genes are those of that table, whereas D and trimming came from the DNA. Of approximately 70,000 clones in the sample, about nine tenths were seen once. V shed 1 base and J shed 10 bases, with 29 bases lying between them. CDR1 and CDR2 (germline): LGHNA, YSLEER. The CDR3 is 20 amino acids.

Sequencing input: peripheral blood. The receptor was isolated from a human donor with active COVID-19. The donor label of this sample is uncertain. The chain recombines TRBV4-3 with TRBJ1-6; D perhaps matches TRBD1 (6 bases). The CDR3, as DNA: TGCGCCAGCAGCCAAGCCATATCATCCGTGGGGGCGGCGGGTTTCTCACCCCTCCACTTT. Its translation is CASSQAISSVGAAGFSPLHF.